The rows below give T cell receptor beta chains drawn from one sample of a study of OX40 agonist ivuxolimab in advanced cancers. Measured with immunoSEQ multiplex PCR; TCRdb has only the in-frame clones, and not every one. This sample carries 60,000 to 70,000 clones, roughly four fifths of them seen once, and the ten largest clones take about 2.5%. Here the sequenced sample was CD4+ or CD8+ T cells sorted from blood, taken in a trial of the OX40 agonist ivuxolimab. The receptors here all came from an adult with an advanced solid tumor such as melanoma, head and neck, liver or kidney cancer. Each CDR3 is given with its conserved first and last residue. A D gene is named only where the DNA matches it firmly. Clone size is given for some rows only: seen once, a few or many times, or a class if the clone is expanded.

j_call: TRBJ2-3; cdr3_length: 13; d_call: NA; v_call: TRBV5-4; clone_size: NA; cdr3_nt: TGTGCCAGCAGCTTGCCCGGAGGCGATACGCAGTATTTT; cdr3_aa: CASSLPGGDTQYF
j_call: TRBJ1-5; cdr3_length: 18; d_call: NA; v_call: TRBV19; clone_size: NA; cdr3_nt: TGTGCCAGTAATTCGATCGGGGGGAGGGAATATAGCAATCAGCCCCAGCATTTT; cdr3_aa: CASNSIGGREYSNQPQHF
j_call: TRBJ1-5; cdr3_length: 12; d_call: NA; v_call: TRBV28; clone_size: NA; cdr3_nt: TGTGCCAGTCAGGGTGGGAATCAGCCCCAGCATTTT; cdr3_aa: CASQGGNQPQHF
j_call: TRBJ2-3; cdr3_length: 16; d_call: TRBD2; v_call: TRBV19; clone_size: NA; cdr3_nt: TGTGCCAGTAGCCCCCGGGGGGTTATAACCACAGATACGCAGTATTTT; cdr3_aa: CASSPRGVITTDTQYF
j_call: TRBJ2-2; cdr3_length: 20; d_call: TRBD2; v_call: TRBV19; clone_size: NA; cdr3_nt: TGTGCCAGCCACCCCACCCTAGCGGGAGTCCCCCTCGGATACACCGGGGAGCTGTTTTTT; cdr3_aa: CASHPTLAGVPLGYTGELFF
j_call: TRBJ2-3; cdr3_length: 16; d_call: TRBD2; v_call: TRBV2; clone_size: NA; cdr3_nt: TGTGCCAGCAGTGAAGCGAGCGGGAGGGGCACAGATACGCAGTATTTT; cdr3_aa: CASSEASGRGTDTQYF
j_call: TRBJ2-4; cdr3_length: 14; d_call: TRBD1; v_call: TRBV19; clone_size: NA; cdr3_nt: TGTGCCGCTTCGGCGACCGGGACAGCAAACATTCAGTACTTC; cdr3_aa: CAASATGTANIQYF
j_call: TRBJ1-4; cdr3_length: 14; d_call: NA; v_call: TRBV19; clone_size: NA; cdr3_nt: TGTGCCAGTAGTATGTCTCCGGACCACGGAAAACTGTTTTTT; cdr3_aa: CASSMSPDHGKLFF
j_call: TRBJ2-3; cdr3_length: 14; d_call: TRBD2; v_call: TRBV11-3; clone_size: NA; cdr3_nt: TGTGCCAGCCGTCTAGCGGGCAGCGGAGATACGCAGTATTTT; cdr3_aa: CASRLAGSGDTQYF
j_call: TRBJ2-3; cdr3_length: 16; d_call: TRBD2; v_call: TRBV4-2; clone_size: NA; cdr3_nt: TGTGCCAGCAGCCAAGATTGGGCTAGCGGGAGTAACACGCAGTATTTT; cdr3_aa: CASSQDWASGSNTQYF
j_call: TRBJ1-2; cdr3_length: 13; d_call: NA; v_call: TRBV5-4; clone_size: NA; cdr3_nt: TGTGCCAGCAGGAACAATGACCTATATGGCTACACCTTC; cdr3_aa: CASRNNDLYGYTF
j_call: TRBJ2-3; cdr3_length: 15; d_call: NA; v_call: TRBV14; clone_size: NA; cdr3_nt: TGTGCCAGCAGCCCCACACCCTTGCCTTCGGATACGCAGTATTTT; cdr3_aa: CASSPTPLPSDTQYF
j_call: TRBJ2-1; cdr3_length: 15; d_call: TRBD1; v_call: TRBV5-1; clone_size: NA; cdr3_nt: TGCGCCAGCAGCCCAAGTCCCGGGACAGGGAGTGAGCAGTTCTTC; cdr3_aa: CASSPSPGTGSEQFF
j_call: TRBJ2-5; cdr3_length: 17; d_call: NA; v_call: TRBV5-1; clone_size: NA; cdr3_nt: TGCGCCAGCAGCTTGGCCTTCAGTTCCGAAAGTCAAGAGACCCAGTACTTC; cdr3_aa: CASSLAFSSESQETQYF
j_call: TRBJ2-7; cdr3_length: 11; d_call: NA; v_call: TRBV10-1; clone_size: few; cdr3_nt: TGCGCCAGCGGGGGGCACTACGAGCAGTACTTC; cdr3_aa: CASGGHYEQYF
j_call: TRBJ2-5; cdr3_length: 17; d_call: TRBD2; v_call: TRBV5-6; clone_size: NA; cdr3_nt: TGTGCCAGCAGCTTGATGACTAGCGGGACAGGCCAAGAGACCCAGTACTTC; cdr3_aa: CASSLMTSGTGQETQYF
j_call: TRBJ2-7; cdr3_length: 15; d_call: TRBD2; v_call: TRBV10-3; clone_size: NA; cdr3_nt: TGTGCCATCAGTTCCGGGACTAGCGGCAACTACGAGCAGTACTTC; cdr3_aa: CAISSGTSGNYEQYF
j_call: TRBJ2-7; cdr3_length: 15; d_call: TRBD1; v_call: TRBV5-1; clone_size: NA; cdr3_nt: TGCGCCAGCAGCTCGACGCGACAGGGGCGGGCCGAGCAGTACTTC; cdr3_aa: CASSSTRQGRAEQYF
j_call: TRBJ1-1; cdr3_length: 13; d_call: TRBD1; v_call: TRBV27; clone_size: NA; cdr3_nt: TGTGCCAGCAGGACAGGGAAGTTCGGTGAAGCTTTCTTT; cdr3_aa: CASRTGKFGEAFF
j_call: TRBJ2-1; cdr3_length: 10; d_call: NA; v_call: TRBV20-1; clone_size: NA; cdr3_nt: TGCAGTGCTAAGGGGGGTGAGCAGTTCTTC; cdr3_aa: CSAKGGEQFF
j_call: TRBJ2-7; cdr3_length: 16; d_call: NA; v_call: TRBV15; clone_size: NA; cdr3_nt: TGTGCCACCAGCAGAGATCGGCTCACCAAGGGATACGAGCAGTACTTC; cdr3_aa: CATSRDRLTKGYEQYF
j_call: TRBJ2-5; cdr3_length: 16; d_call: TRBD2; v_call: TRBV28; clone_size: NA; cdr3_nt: TGTGCCAGCAGTTTCCGACTAGCGGGAGCGATGGAGACCCAGTACTTC; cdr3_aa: CASSFRLAGAMETQYF
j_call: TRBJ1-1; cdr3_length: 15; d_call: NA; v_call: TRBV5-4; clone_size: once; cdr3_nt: TGTGCCAGCAGCCGGGGGATATCTCGAGAAACTGAAGCTTTCTTT; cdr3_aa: CASSRGISRETEAFF
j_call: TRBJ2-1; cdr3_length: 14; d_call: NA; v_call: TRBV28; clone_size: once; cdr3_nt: TGTGCCAGCAGTCCACCCGGGGGAGCCGATGAGCAGTTCTTC; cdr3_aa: CASSPPGGADEQFF
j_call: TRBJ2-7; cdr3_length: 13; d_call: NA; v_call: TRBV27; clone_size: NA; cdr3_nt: TGTGCCAGCAGTTTGAGGGGCGGGGCGGAGCAGTACTTC; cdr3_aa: CASSLRGGAEQYF
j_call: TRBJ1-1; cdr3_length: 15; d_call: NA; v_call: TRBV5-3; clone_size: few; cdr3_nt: TGTGCCAGAAGCTTACGACCGGGACATGGACCTGAAGCTTTCTTT; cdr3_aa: CARSLRPGHGPEAFF
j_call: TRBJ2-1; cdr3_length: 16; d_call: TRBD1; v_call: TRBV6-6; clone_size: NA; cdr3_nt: TGTGCCAGCAACCTACCGGGACAGGGTAGTAGGAATGAGCAGTTCTTC; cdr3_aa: CASNLPGQGSRNEQFF
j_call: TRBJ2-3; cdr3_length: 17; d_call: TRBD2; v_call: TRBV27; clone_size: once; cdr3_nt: TGTGCCAGCAGTTGGGGACTAGCGGGAGAAAATACAGATACGCAGTATTTT; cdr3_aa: CASSWGLAGENTDTQYF
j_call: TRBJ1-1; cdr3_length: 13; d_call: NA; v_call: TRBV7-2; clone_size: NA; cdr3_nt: TGTGCCAGCAGCTTAGGCCGGACATTTGAAGCTTTCTTT; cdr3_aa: CASSLGRTFEAFF
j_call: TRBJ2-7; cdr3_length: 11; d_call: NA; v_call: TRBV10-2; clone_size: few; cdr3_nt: TGCGCCAGCAGGGCAACCTACGAGCAGTACTTC; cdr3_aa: CASRATYEQYF
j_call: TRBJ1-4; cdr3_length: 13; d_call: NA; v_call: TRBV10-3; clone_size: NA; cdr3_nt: TGTGCCATCAGTGGGGGCCACTTTGGGGAACTGTTTTTT; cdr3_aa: CAISGGHFGELFF
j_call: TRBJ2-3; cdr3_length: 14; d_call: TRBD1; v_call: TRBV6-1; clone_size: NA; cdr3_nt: TGTGCCAGCAGTGAACAGGGGGACACAGATACGCAGTATTTT; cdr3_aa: CASSEQGDTDTQYF